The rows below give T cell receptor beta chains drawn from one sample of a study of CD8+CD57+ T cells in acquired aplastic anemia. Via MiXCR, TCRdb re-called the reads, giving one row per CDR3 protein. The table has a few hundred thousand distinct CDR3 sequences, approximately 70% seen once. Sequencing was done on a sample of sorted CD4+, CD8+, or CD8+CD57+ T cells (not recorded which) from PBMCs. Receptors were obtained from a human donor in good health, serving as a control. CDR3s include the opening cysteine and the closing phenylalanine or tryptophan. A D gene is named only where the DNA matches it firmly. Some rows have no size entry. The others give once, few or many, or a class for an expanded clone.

CDR3 DNA: TGCGCCAGCAGGCAGGGCGAGGCCCATAATTCACCCCTCCACTTT; CDR3 protein: CASRQGEAHNSPLHF; V gene: TRBV12-3/TRBV12-4; D gene: NA; J gene: TRBJ1-6; clone size: NA
CDR3 DNA: TGTGCCACCTTGGGACAGCAGAAATACGAGCAGTACTTC; CDR3 protein: CATLGQQKYEQYF; V gene: TRBV10-3; D gene: TRBD1; J gene: TRBJ2-7; clone size: many
CDR3 DNA: TGTGCCAGTAGTATTGGTGGAACGAGCGAGACCCAGTACTTC; CDR3 protein: CASSIGGTSETQYF; V gene: TRBV19; D gene: NA; J gene: TRBJ2-5; clone size: many
CDR3 DNA: TGCAGTGCTGTAAGGGCTAGCGAGAACACCGGGGAGCTGTTTTTT; CDR3 protein: CSAVRASENTGELFF; V gene: TRBV20-1; D gene: NA; J gene: TRBJ2-2; clone size: NA
CDR3 DNA: TGTGCCAGCAGCTTAGGGGTCTCCTACAATGAGCAGTTCTTC; CDR3 protein: CASSLGVSYNEQFF; V gene: TRBV11-2; D gene: NA; J gene: TRBJ2-1; clone size: many
CDR3 DNA: TGTGCCAGCAGTCGGGGGTCAGTTTTTAATGAGCAGTATTTT; CDR3 protein: CASSRGSVFNEQYF; V gene: TRBV9; D gene: NA; J gene: TRBJ2-3; clone size: NA
CDR3 DNA: TGTGCCAGCAGCTTACCCCTCTACGAGCAGTACTTC; CDR3 protein: CASSLPLYEQYF; V gene: TRBV7-6; D gene: NA; J gene: TRBJ2-7; clone size: NA
CDR3 DNA: TGTGCCAGTAGTAGGACAGGCCTGAACACTGAAGCTTTCTTT; CDR3 protein: CASSRTGLNTEAFF; V gene: TRBV19; D gene: TRBD1; J gene: TRBJ1-1; clone size: NA
CDR3 DNA: TGTGCCAGCAGCGCGATGGGACACTCTGGAAACACCATATATTTT; CDR3 protein: CASSAMGHSGNTIYF; V gene: TRBV9; D gene: NA; J gene: TRBJ1-3; clone size: NA
CDR3 DNA: TGTGCCAGCAGGGCGGGCGAGGGGAGCTCCTACGAGCAGTACTTC; CDR3 protein: CASRAGEGSSYEQYF; V gene: TRBV7-2; D gene: NA; J gene: TRBJ2-7; clone size: NA
CDR3 DNA: TGTGCCAGCAGTTACCCTCTGGGAACAGAGACCCAGTACTTC; CDR3 protein: CASSYPLGTETQYF; V gene: TRBV12-3/TRBV12-4; D gene: NA; J gene: TRBJ2-5; clone size: NA
CDR3 DNA: TGTGCCACCAGCGTGGGGGCCTATAATGAACAACTATTTTTT; CDR3 protein: CATSVGAYNEQLFF; V gene: TRBV15; D gene: NA; J gene: TRBJ1-4; clone size: once
CDR3 DNA: TGTGCCAGCAGCGAGCGGACTAGTAAACACGAGCAGTACTTC; CDR3 protein: CASSERTSKHEQYF; V gene: TRBV12-3/TRBV12-4; D gene: TRBD2; J gene: TRBJ2-7; clone size: NA
CDR3 DNA: TGTGCCAGCCAAGCAAGAGAACGGGACGAGCAGTACTTC; CDR3 protein: CASQARERDEQYF; V gene: TRBV2; D gene: NA; J gene: TRBJ2-7; clone size: NA
CDR3 DNA: TGTGCCAGCAGCTTAGAACAGGGGGATCATTCACCCCTCCACTTT; CDR3 protein: CASSLEQGDHSPLHF; V gene: TRBV7-2; D gene: TRBD1; J gene: TRBJ1-6; clone size: many
CDR3 DNA: TGCAGCGTTGAAGATCATGGAGGAAACACCGGGGAGCTGTTTTTT; CDR3 protein: CSVEDHGGNTGELFF; V gene: TRBV29-1; D gene: NA; J gene: TRBJ2-2; clone size: many
CDR3 DNA: TGTGCTGGCAGCTCCCCGGGACAGGGAGGGGAGACCCAGTACTTT; CDR3 protein: CAGSSPGQGGETQYF; V gene: TRBV7-7; D gene: TRBD1; J gene: TRBJ2-5; clone size: NA
CDR3 DNA: TGCAGTGCTAGAGATGGACTAGCGGTACAAGAGACCCAGTACTTC; CDR3 protein: CSARDGLAVQETQYF; V gene: TRBV20-1; D gene: TRBD2; J gene: TRBJ2-5; clone size: many
CDR3 DNA: TGTGCCAGCAGCTTCGGGACCAACGGGGAGCTGTTATTT; CDR3 protein: CASSFGTNGELLF; V gene: TRBV5-1; D gene: NA; J gene: TRBJ2-2; clone size: NA
CDR3 DNA: TGCGCCAGCAGCCTAAATACTAGACAGGGGGCGGTCGGCACTGAAGCTTTCTTT; CDR3 protein: CASSLNTRQGAVGTEAFF; V gene: TRBV5-1; D gene: TRBD1; J gene: TRBJ1-1; clone size: NA
CDR3 DNA: TGTGCCAGCACCCCGTCCCCCCACCCGGAAGCTTTCTTT; CDR3 protein: CASTPSPHPEAFF; V gene: TRBV2; D gene: NA; J gene: TRBJ1-1; clone size: few
CDR3 DNA: TGTGCCAGCAGTTTAGGACAGGGTCGGACCCAGTACTTC; CDR3 protein: CASSLGQGRTQYF; V gene: TRBV12-3/TRBV12-4; D gene: TRBD1; J gene: TRBJ2-5; clone size: many
CDR3 DNA: TGTGCCAGCAGCTCGGGACGGGCGGGTAGGAGACCCTACAATGAGCAGTTCTTC; CDR3 protein: CASSSGRAGRRPYNEQFF; V gene: TRBV7-3; D gene: NA; J gene: TRBJ2-1; clone size: NA
CDR3 DNA: TGTGCCAGTACCCCTGGGGTTACGGGCGATGGAAACACCATATATTTT; CDR3 protein: CASTPGVTGDGNTIYF; V gene: TRBV10-3; D gene: NA; J gene: TRBJ1-3; clone size: NA
CDR3 DNA: TGTGCCAGCAGCTCCGCACCATCGAGCTGCGACCCCTTC; CDR3 protein: CASSSAPSSCDPF; V gene: TRBV7-2; D gene: NA; J gene: TRBJ1-2; clone size: NA
CDR3 DNA: TGCAGCGGTAAGTCGGACAGGACCTACGAGCAGTACTTC; CDR3 protein: CSGKSDRTYEQYF; V gene: TRBV29-1; D gene: TRBD1; J gene: TRBJ2-7; clone size: many
CDR3 DNA: TGTGCCAGCAGAAGGCCGCAGGGTACCCAGAACTTC; CDR3 protein: CASRRPQGTQNF; V gene: TRBV2; D gene: NA; J gene: TRBJ1-2; clone size: NA
CDR3 DNA: TGCGCCAGCCCGACCTCCCCTGCTGGCTACACCTTC; CDR3 protein: CASPTSPAGYTF; V gene: TRBV7-2; D gene: NA; J gene: TRBJ1-2; clone size: few
CDR3 DNA: TGTGCCAGCAGTCGACGATCCAGGACAGGGGGCTACAACGAGCAGTACTTC; CDR3 protein: CASSRRSRTGGYNEQYF; V gene: TRBV6-2/TRBV6-3; D gene: TRBD1; J gene: TRBJ2-7; clone size: many
CDR3 DNA: TGCAGTGCGCCGACAGATTTTAATTCACCCCTCCACTTT; CDR3 protein: CSAPTDFNSPLHF; V gene: TRBV20-1; D gene: NA; J gene: TRBJ1-6; clone size: NA
CDR3 DNA: TGTGCCAGCAGCCGAGGGACTTTCGAAGCTTTCTTT; CDR3 protein: CASSRGTFEAFF; V gene: TRBV5-6; D gene: NA; J gene: TRBJ1-1; clone size: many
CDR3 DNA: TGTGCCAGCAGCTTAGGCATTCAGGGGGCATACGCTTTCTTT; CDR3 protein: CASSLGIQGAYAFF; V gene: TRBV7-6; D gene: TRBD1; J gene: TRBJ1-1; clone size: once
CDR3 DNA: TGTGCCAGCTCCCCTAAATCTAGCGGGGGGCCCAACTCCTACGAGCAGTACTTC; CDR3 protein: CASSPKSSGGPNSYEQYF; V gene: TRBV18; D gene: TRBD2; J gene: TRBJ2-7; clone size: few
CDR3 DNA: TGTGCCAGCAGCCACGTAGGAGGGAATGTGCAGTTCTTC; CDR3 protein: CASSHVGGNVQFF; V gene: TRBV9; D gene: NA; J gene: TRBJ2-1; clone size: NA
CDR3 DNA: TGTGCCAGCAGCAACACACAGGGTCCCAATGAAAAACTGTTTTTT; CDR3 protein: CASSNTQGPNEKLFF; V gene: TRBV7-2; D gene: NA; J gene: TRBJ1-4; clone size: many
CDR3 DNA: TGTGCCAGCAGCTCGGCCCGACAGGGAACCTGCGAGCAGTACTTC; CDR3 protein: CASSSARQGTCEQYF; V gene: TRBV7-2; D gene: TRBD1; J gene: TRBJ2-7; clone size: NA
CDR3 DNA: TGTGCCAGCAGCTTAGTTCTAGCGGGGGGGCATCACCCGCAGTATTTT; CDR3 protein: CASSLVLAGGHHPQYF; V gene: TRBV7-2; D gene: TRBD2; J gene: TRBJ2-3; clone size: many
CDR3 DNA: TGTGCCCTAAACCGGGACAGGGACACTGAAGCTTTCTTT; CDR3 protein: CALNRDRDTEAFF; V gene: TRBV30; D gene: TRBD1; J gene: TRBJ1-1; clone size: few
CDR3 DNA: TGTGCCATCAGTGAGTCCCAGGGTAGCAATCAGCCCCAGCATTTT; CDR3 protein: CAISESQGSNQPQHF; V gene: TRBV10-3; D gene: NA; J gene: TRBJ1-5; clone size: few
CDR3 DNA: TGTGCCAGCAGCTTAGTCGGGCAACCCAACTACGAGCAGTACTTC; CDR3 protein: CASSLVGQPNYEQYF; V gene: TRBV11-2; D gene: NA; J gene: TRBJ2-7; clone size: NA
CDR3 DNA: TGTGCCAGCAGCGGAAGACGGACACTTAACACTGAAGCTTTCTTT; CDR3 protein: CASSGRRTLNTEAFF; V gene: TRBV5-5; D gene: NA; J gene: TRBJ1-1; clone size: once
CDR3 DNA: TGTGCCAGCAGCCTCGCGGGACACAGTGCAGCTTTCTTT; CDR3 protein: CASSLAGHSAAFF; V gene: TRBV7-3; D gene: NA; J gene: TRBJ1-1; clone size: NA